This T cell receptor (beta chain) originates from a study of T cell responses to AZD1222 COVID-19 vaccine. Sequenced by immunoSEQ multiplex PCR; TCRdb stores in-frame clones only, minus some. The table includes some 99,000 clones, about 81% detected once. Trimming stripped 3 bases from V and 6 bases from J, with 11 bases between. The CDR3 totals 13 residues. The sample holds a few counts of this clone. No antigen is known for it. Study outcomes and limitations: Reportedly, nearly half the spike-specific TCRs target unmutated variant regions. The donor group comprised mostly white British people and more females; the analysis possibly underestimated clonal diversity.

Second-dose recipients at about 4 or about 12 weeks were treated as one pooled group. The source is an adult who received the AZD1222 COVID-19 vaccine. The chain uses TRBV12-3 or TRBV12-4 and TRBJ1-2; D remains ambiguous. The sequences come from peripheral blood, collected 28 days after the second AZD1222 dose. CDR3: CASSLSETDGYTF. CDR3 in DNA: TGTGCCAGCAGTTTGTCCGAGACCGATGGCTACACCTTC.